This passage covers 28 T cell receptor beta chains from one sample sequenced in a study of OX40 agonist ivuxolimab in advanced cancers. The method was immunoSEQ multiplex PCR; TCRdb's version includes in-frame clones alone and lacks a portion of them. The sample yields tens of thousands of clones, roughly four fifths seen once. The sequencing here drew on CD4+ or CD8+ T cells sorted from blood, taken in a trial of the OX40 agonist ivuxolimab. The receptors originated from an adult with an advanced solid tumor such as melanoma, head and neck, liver or kidney cancer.

CDR3 region: CASSLGVLGRGYEKLFF. CDR3 coding DNA: TGTGCCAGCAGCTTAGGCGTTTTGGGCAGGGGTTATGAAAAACTGTTTTTT. The chain carries TRBV11-2 and TRBJ1-4; D might be TRBD1 (6 bases). Germline-derived CDR1 and CDR2 are SGHAT and FQNNGV. This CDR3 contains 17 residues. The germline V and J ends were trimmed by 1 base and 6 bases, with 18 bases remaining between them. Full variable domain (outside the CDR3, taken from reference TRBV11-2 and TRBJ1-4): EAGVAQSPRYKIIEKRQSVAFWCNPISGHATLYWYQQILGQGPKLLIQFQNNGVVDDSQLPKDRFSAERLKGVDSTLKIQPAKLEDSAVYLCASSLGVLGRGYEKLFFGSGTQLSVL.

This sequence joins TRBV13 and TRBJ1-5, with D possibly being TRBD1 (5 bases). CDR3 size: 13 residues. Germline loops: CDR1 PRHDT, CDR2 FYEKMQ (reference sequence). The V and J ends lost 5 bases and 7 bases respectively, with 12 bases between them. CDR3 protein: CASSAGRRQPQHF. DNA for the CDR3: TGTGCCAGCAGCGCGGGGCGTAGGCAGCCCCAGCATTTT.

The chain joins TRBV28 to TRBJ1-2; 8 positions match TRBD1. V was clipped by 8 bases and J by 8 bases; unmatched bases: 4. CDR1 and CDR2 (germline): MDHEN, SYDVKM. The length of the CDR3 is 11 residues. CDR3 protein: CASGQGGGYTF. DNA of the CDR3: TGTGCCAGCGGACAGGGAGGCGGCTACACCTTC.

The gene calls are TRBV9 and TRBJ2-3; TRBD2 might be the D (5 bases). The CDR3 extends over 14 amino acids. CDR1 and CDR2 from the germline V gene are SGDLS and YYNGEE. V shed 0 bases and J shed 1 base, with 6 bases lying between them. The CDR3 bases are TGTGCCAGCAGCGTAGAGGGAGGCACAGATACGCAGTATTTT. As protein: CASSVEGGTDTQYF.

The chain recombines TRBV19 with TRBJ2-7; D unclear. CDR1 and CDR2 from the germline V gene are LNHDA and SQIVND (reference sequence). Trimming left V 1 base short and J 3 bases short, with 13 bases between. The CDR3 is 15 residues long. The CDR3 region has the DNA TGTGCCAGTAGTATAGGTCCTACGCCGGGCTACGAGCAGTACTTC. Its protein is CASSIGPTPGYEQYF.

V gene TRBV27 combines with J gene TRBJ1-2; a possible D gene is TRBD1 (5 bases). The length of the CDR3 is 14 residues. Germline CDR1 MNHEY, CDR2 SMNVEV (reference sequence). Trimming cost V 0 bases and J 5 bases, with 10 bases left between them. CDR3 DNA: TGTGCCAGCAGTTTATCGAGCAGGGTGTATGGCTACACCTTC. As protein: CASSLSSRVYGYTF.

This sequence joins TRBV11-2 and TRBJ2-4; possible D gene TRBD1, 6 bases. Deletions cut 1 base from V and 15 bases from J, with 10 bases between. Germline CDR1 reads SGHAT; CDR2 reads FQNNGV. CDR3 length equals 11 residues. In DNA form, the CDR3 reads TGTGCCAGCAGCTTAGGTAGGGGGATGTACTTC. Translated, it gives CASSLGRGMYF.

The CDR3 bases are TGTGCCAGCAGTCCTCAGGGGGAGGGTGGCTACACCTTC. Its protein is CASSPQGEGGYTF. This rearrangement joins TRBV6-5 to TRBJ1-2; TRBD1 matches 7 bases. The CDR3 length is 13 residues. V gave up 5 bases and J gave up 7 bases; unmatched junction bases: 7. Per germline, CDR1 MNHEY and CDR2 SVGAGI.

Written as DNA, the CDR3 is TGTGCCAGCAGTTACTTTGGGGTTGGGGGAGAGCAGTTCTTC. Its protein is CASSYFGVGGEQFF. This rearrangement joins TRBV6-6 to TRBJ2-1; D tentatively fits TRBD1 or TRBD2 (5 bases each). This CDR3 is built from 14 residues. Trimming stripped 1 base from V and 10 bases from J, with 14 bases between. Germline CDR1 reads MNHNY; CDR2 reads SVGAGI (reference sequence).

The chain is built from TRBV5-6 and TRBJ2-1; 7 bases line up with TRBD1. The junction had 11 bases not matched to a gene; V was cut back by 2 bases and J by 9 bases. The V gene's germline CDR1 is SGHDT and CDR2 YYEEEE. The CDR3 is made up of 15 amino acids. In DNA form, the CDR3 reads TGTGCCAGCAGCTTAAGGGGGCCCCTCGGGTTTGAGCAGTTCTTC. Its translation is CASSLRGPLGFEQFF.

This chain uses TRBV6-5 with TRBJ2-1; D ambiguous. Germline V lookup: CDR1 MNHEY, CDR2 SVGAGI. The CDR3 covers 12 residues. V dropped 4 bases and J dropped 5 bases, with 6 bases sitting between them. CDR3 DNA sequence: TGTGCCAGCAGTTCCCTAAACAATGAGCAGTTCTTC. Its protein product is CASSSLNNEQFF.

This chain connects TRBV7-6 to TRBJ2-7; TRBD2 aligns across 8 bases. Germline V lookup: CDR1 SGHVS, CDR2 FNYEAQ. The CDR3 loop spans 18 amino acids. The V segment lost 4 bases and the J segment 6 bases; nucleotides outside the gene matches: 20. CDR3 amino acids: CASSSLAESGRRTREQYF. CDR3 nucleotide sequence: TGTGCCAGCAGCTCACTAGCAGAGAGCGGGAGAAGGACTCGCGAGCAGTACTTC.

The V gene is TRBV11-2, the J gene TRBJ1-2, with a weak D call TRBD1 (5 bases). Germline CDR1 is SGHAT and CDR2 is FQNNGV. The CDR3 has 18 amino acids. V was pared by 1 base and J by 2 bases, with 20 bases between. The CDR3 loop reads CASSLGWVGQDRNYGYTF. In nucleotides, the CDR3 is TGTGCCAGCAGCTTAGGATGGGTCGGACAAGATAGAAACTATGGCTACACCTTC.

The rearrangement uses TRBV5-5 and TRBJ1-4, with D hard to call. The CDR3 runs 14 residues. Germline V gene sequence: CDR1 SGHKS, CDR2 YYEKEE (reference sequence). Trimming cost V 0 bases and J 8 bases, with 11 bases left between them. DNA of the CDR3: TGTGCCAGCAGCTTGGCCGATGGCCAGGAAAAACTGTTTTTT. It is translated as CASSLADGQEKLFF.

The chain couples TRBV19 to TRBJ1-1; TRBD1 might be the D (6 bases). Germline values: CDR1 LNHDA, CDR2 SQIVND (reference sequence). This CDR3 comprises 15 residues. Trimming took off 4 bases at V and 4 bases at J, with 16 bases between the two ends. The DNA for the CDR3 is TGTGCCAGTAGTACTTACAGGGACGGAGGCACTGAAGCTTTCTTT. This gives the protein CASSTYRDGGTEAFF.

The chain carries TRBV6-5 and TRBJ2-7; D ambiguous. Germline values: CDR1 MNHEY, CDR2 SVGAGI. V lost 5 bases and J lost 5, with 10 bases in between. This CDR3 is 12 amino acids long. CDR3 bases: TGTGCCAGCAGTGCTAGGGAAAACGAGCAGTACTTC. Amino acid sequence: CASSARENEQYF.

The chain is built from TRBV11-3 and TRBJ1-1; D gene uncertain. CDR1 is SGHNT and CDR2 is YENEEA in the germline V gene. Trimming cost V 3 bases and J 1 base, with 9 bases left between them. The CDR3 extends over 14 amino acids. CDR3 sequence reads: CASSLVRGNTEAFF. In DNA, the CDR3 is TGTGCCAGCAGCTTGGTACGGGGGAACACTGAAGCTTTCTTT.

The chain has TRBV7-3 and TRBJ1-1; maybe TRBD1 (6 bases). V dropped 1 base and J dropped 8 bases, with 8 bases sitting between them. Germline V CDR1 and CDR2: SGHTA, FQGTGA. This CDR3 has 12 amino acids. The chain's CDR3 is CASSLNDREAFF. In DNA form, the CDR3 reads TGTGCCAGCAGCTTAAACGACAGGGAAGCTTTCTTT.

The chain carries TRBV28 and TRBJ2-7; D tentatively reads TRBD1 or TRBD2 (5 bases each). Trimming cost V 2 bases and J 5 bases, with 13 bases left between them. The germline gives CDR1 MDHEN, CDR2 SYDVKM. CDR3 length: 14 amino acids. DNA for the CDR3: TGTGCCAGCAGTTTAGGGGTCGGGACCCACGAGCAGTACTTC. Amino acid sequence: CASSLGVGTHEQYF.

The chain uses TRBV7-2 and TRBJ2-1, with 14 bases identical to TRBD2. V was clipped by 6 bases and J by 0 bases; unmatched bases: 10. The CDR3 contains 19 residues. Germline V gene data show CDR1 as SGHTA and CDR2 as FQGNSA. CDR3: CASSSPGLAGVSSYNEQFF. Here the CDR3 DNA reads TGTGCCAGCAGTTCACCGGGACTAGCGGGGGTAAGCTCCTACAATGAGCAGTTCTTC. The full variable domain, its missing parts supplied by reference TRBV7-2 and TRBJ2-1, is GAGVSQSPSNKVTEKGKDVELRCDPISGHTALYWYRQSLGQGLEFLIYFQGNSAPDKSGLPSDRFSAERTGGSVSTLTIQRTQQEDSAVYLCASSSPGLAGVSSYNEQFFGPGTRLTVL.

V usage is TRBV9 and J usage is TRBJ2-1; D gene ambiguous. Trimming pared 0 bases from V and 6 bases from J, leaving 19 bases between. Germline V CDR1 and CDR2: SGDLS, YYNGEE. CDR3 length equals 17 residues. The CDR3 region is CASSVDSSVGRPNEQFF. Written as DNA, the CDR3 is TGTGCCAGCAGCGTAGACTCCTCCGTTGGACGGCCCAATGAGCAGTTCTTC.

The rearrangement links TRBV7-9 to TRBJ2-5, with no clear D. Germline V gives CDR1 SEHNR, CDR2 FQNEAQ (reference sequence). This CDR3 contains 13 residues. The V gene lost 3 bases and the J gene lost 5 bases, with 10 bases spanning the gap. CDR3: CASSFIQKETQYF. The CDR3 DNA is TGTGCCAGCAGCTTTATACAGAAGGAGACCCAGTACTTC.

Details on this clone: One end of the junction is discordant with germline, which a read error may explain. The chain employs TRBV6-1 and TRBJ1-1, with unresolved D. Germline CDR1 MNHNS, CDR2 SASEGT. The CDR3 is 11 residues long. The CDR3 sequence is CANSRLLEAFF. CDR3 in DNA: TGTGCCAACAGTAGGCTCCTCGAAGCTTTCTTT.

This clone was picked up a small number of times. The DNA of the CDR3 is TGTGCCAGCAGCCCTTCCGTAGCGGGCGAGCAGTACTTC. Translation gives CASSPSVAGEQYF. The chain recombines TRBV7-2 with TRBJ2-7, with TRBD2 matching over 7 bases. J lost 6 bases, V lost 5 bases, and 7 bases had no gene match. The CDR3 covers 13 residues. Germline V CDR1 and CDR2: SGHTA, FQGNSA.

This clone was recorded once. This chain joins TRBV28 and TRBJ1-5; no reliable D call. The germline V and J ends were trimmed by 2 bases and 6 bases, with 11 bases remaining between them. The CDR3 is made up of 14 amino acids. Germline V CDR1 and CDR2: MDHEN, SYDVKM. CDR3 bases: TGTGCCAGCAGTTTAATTCCCGTAATTCAGCCCCAGCATTTT. It codes for CASSLIPVIQPQHF.

V and J are TRBV12-5 and TRBJ2-7, with 10 bases lining up with TRBD2. Per the germline V gene, CDR1 is LGHNT and CDR2 is FRNRAP. Unmatched junction bases numbered 9, after V lost 2 bases and J lost 2 bases. CDR3 length: 17 residues. CDR3 amino acids: CASGLRLAGVAAYEQYF. The CDR3 region has the DNA TGTGCTAGTGGTTTGCGGCTAGCGGGAGTCGCTGCCTACGAGCAGTACTTC.

The chain carries TRBV7-9 and TRBJ1-4, with unresolved D. The CDR3 sequence is 15 residues long. V was pared by 5 bases and J by 3 bases, with 13 bases between. The germline CDR1 and CDR2 sequences are SEHNR and FQNEAQ (reference sequence). CDR3 protein: CASSPQRAANEKLFF. The DNA for the CDR3 is TGTGCCAGCAGCCCCCAAAGGGCGGCTAATGAAAAACTGTTTTTT.

The chain links TRBV20-1 to TRBJ2-7; a possible D gene is TRBD1 (6 bases). CDR3 length: 11 residues. With 6 bases removed from V and 4 bases from J, the gap between germline ends came to 10 bases. The germline V gene encodes CDR1 DFQATT and CDR2 SNEGSKA (reference sequence). CDR3 in amino acids: CSAQGMYEQYF. The DNA of the CDR3 is TGCAGTGCCCAGGGGATGTACGAGCAGTACTTC.